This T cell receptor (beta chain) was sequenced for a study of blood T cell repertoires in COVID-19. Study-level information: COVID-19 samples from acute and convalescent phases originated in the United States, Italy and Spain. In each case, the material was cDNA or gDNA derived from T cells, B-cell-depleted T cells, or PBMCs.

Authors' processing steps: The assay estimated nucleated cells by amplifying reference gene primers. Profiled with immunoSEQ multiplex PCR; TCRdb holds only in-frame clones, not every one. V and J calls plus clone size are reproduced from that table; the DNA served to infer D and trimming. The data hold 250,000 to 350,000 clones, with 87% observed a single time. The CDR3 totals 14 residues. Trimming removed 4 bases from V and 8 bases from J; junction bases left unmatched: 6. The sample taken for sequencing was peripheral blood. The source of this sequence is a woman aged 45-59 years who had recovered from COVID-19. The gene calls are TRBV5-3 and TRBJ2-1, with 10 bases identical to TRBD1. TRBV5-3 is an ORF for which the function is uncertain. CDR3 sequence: CARSNGTGAYEQFF. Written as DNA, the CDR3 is TGTGCCAGAAGCAATGGGACAGGGGCGTATGAGCAGTTCTTC.